This entry describes one T cell receptor (beta chain). What it binds is not known. This entry belongs to a study of OX40 agonist ivuxolimab in advanced cancers. Study background: Eligibility admitted prior anti-PD-1, anti-PD-L1 or anti-CTLA-4 therapy; 40% to 50% had some. Study outcomes and limitations: Both CD4+ and CD8+ T cell populations in blood had undergone clonal expansion by week 6 at 0.1 to 3.0 mg/kg.

Collection of blood occurred at baseline, at cycle 4 day 1, and at cycle 7 day 1. The table came from immunoSEQ multiplex PCR; TCRdb's copy has only in-frame clones and leaves some out. The data show approximately 18,000 clones, about 90% seen once. The CDR3 length is 18 residues. The germline V gene encodes CDR1 MGHRA and CDR2 YSYEKL. V was trimmed by 0 bases and J by 7 bases, leaving 19 bases between them. V gene TRBV4-1 combines with J gene TRBJ1-6; weak D call: TRBD1 (6 bases). This specimen consisted of CD4+ or CD8+ T cells sorted from blood, obtained in a trial of the OX40 agonist ivuxolimab. This clonotype originated in an adult with an advanced solid tumor such as melanoma, head and neck, liver or kidney cancer. CDR3: CASSQDPGTHFRNSPLHF. In DNA, the CDR3 is TGCGCCAGCAGCCAAGACCCCGGGACACATTTCCGAAATTCACCCCTCCACTTT.